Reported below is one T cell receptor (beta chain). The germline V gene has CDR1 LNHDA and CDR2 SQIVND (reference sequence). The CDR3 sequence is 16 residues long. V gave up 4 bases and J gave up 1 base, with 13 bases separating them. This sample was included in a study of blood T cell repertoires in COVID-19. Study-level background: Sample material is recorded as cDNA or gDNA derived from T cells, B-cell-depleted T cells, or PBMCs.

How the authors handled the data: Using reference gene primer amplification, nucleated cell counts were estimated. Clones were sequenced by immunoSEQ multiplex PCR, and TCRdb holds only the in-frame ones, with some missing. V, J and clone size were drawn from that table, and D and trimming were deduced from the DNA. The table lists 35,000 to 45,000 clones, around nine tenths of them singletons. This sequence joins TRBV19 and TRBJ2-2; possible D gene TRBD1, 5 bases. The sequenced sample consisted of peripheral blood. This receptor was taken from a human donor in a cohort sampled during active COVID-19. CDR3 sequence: CASSSWQGKNTGELFF. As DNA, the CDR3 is TGTGCCAGTAGTAGTTGGCAGGGAAAGAACACCGGGGAGCTGTTTTTT.